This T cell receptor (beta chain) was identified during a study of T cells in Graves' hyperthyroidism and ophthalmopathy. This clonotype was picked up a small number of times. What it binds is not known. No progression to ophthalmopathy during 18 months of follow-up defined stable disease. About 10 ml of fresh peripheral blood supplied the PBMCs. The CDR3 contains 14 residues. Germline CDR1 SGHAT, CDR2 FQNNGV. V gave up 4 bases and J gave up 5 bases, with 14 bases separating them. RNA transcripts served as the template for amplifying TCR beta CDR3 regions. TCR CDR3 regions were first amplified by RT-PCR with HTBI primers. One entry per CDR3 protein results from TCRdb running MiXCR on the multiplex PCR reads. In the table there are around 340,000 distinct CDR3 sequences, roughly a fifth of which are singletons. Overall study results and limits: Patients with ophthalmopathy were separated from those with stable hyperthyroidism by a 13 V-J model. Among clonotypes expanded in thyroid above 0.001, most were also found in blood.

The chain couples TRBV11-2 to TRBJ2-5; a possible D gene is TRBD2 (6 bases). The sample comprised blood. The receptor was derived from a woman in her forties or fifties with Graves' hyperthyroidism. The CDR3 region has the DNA TGTGCCAGCAGCTCACTGGGACTGGGGGAGACCCAGTACTTC. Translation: CASSSLGLGETQYF.